One and the same sample provided the 19 T cell receptor beta chains below, sequenced in a study of T cell responses to AZD1222 COVID-19 vaccine. Clones were read by immunoSEQ multiplex PCR, and TCRdb kept only the in-frame ones, dropping some. The data show over 70,000 clones, 65% to 80% seen once. Here the sequenced sample was peripheral blood, taken 28 days after the second dose of the MenACWY control vaccine. The receptors originated from an adult who received the MenACWY meningococcal vaccine as a control.

The chain links TRBV28 to TRBJ1-5, with D maybe TRBD1 (5 bases). The CDR3 runs 15 residues. The ends were cut back, 1 base at V and 7 bases at J, with 14 bases in the middle. Germline V lookup: CDR1 MDHEN, CDR2 SYDVKM. The CDR3, as DNA: TGTGCCAGCAGTTTATTAGGTGGGCGGGACCAGCCCCAGCATTTT. Encoded protein: CASSLLGGRDQPQHF.

The rearrangement joins TRBV5-6 to TRBJ1-2, with D tentatively TRBD1 (6 bases). This CDR3 is 14 amino acids long. Trimming shortened V by 2 bases and J by 5 bases, and 13 bases separated the two germline ends. Looked up from germline, CDR1 is SGHDT and CDR2 is YYEEEE. The DNA of the CDR3 is TGTGCCAGCAGCTTCTTACAGGGCAAATATGGCTACACCTTC. This encodes CASSFLQGKYGYTF.

The gene calls are TRBV5-6 and TRBJ1-1, with D unclear. There are 14 residues in the CDR3. Germline CDR1 SGHDT, CDR2 YYEEEE. The V gene lost 6 bases and the J gene lost 5 bases, with 17 bases spanning the gap. The CDR3, as DNA: TGTGCCAGCATAGATTTTTTGGCGCGAACTGAAGCTTTCTTT. The encoded protein is CASIDFLARTEAFF.

The V gene is TRBV20-1, the J gene TRBJ1-1, with D hard to call. CDR1 and CDR2 (germline): DFQATT, SNEGSKA (reference sequence). V lost 0 bases and J lost 8, with 7 bases in between. The length of the CDR3 is 11 residues. The DNA of the CDR3 is TGCAGTGCTAGAGATTCGAGAGAAGCTTTCTTT. It encodes CSARDSREAFF.

Many counts were recorded for this clone. The CDR3 reads CATSDPTGAHGKQFF. In DNA form, the CDR3 reads TGTGCCACCAGTGATCCGACAGGGGCCCACGGCAAGCAGTTCTTC. The chain uses TRBV24-1 and TRBJ2-1, with 8 positions matching TRBD1. Germline V gives CDR1 KGHDR, CDR2 SFDVKD. This CDR3 has 15 residues. With V trimmed by 3 bases and J by 11 bases, 11 bases remained unmatched.

The V gene is TRBV29-1, the J gene TRBJ2-3; D is ambiguous. V lost 3 bases, J lost 0 bases, and 10 bases lay in between. The CDR3 has 14 residues. Germline CDR1 and CDR2: SQVTM and ANQGSEA. Here the CDR3 DNA reads TGCAGCGTTGATGAAAGGGTGAGCACAGATACGCAGTATTTT. Amino acid sequence: CSVDERVSTDTQYF.

The chain has TRBV9 and TRBJ1-1; D gene unclear. This CDR3 comprises 13 residues. Per germline, CDR1 SGDLS and CDR2 YYNGEE. Trimming cost V 2 bases and J 5 bases, with 10 bases left between them. The CDR3 here is CASSVEARTEAFF. The CDR3 DNA reads TGTGCCAGCAGCGTCGAGGCGAGGACTGAAGCTTTCTTT.

The chain employs TRBV6-5 and TRBJ1-3; a weak D match, TRBD1 (6 bases). Per the germline V gene, CDR1 is MNHEY and CDR2 is SVGAGI. This CDR3 contains 14 residues. The germline V and J ends were trimmed by 9 bases and 1 base, with 13 bases remaining between them. The CDR3 region has the DNA TGTGCCAGTACAAGGGACATTTCTGGAAACACCATATATTTT. Protein: CASTRDISGNTIYF.

This sequence joins TRBV5-1 and TRBJ2-7; tentative D call: TRBD1 (6 bases). Trimming pared 4 bases from V and 6 bases from J, leaving 14 bases between. This CDR3 region has 13 residues. Germline V CDR1 and CDR2: SGHRS, YFSETQ. CDR3 amino acids: CASSIRDNSEQYF. The CDR3 bases are TGCGCCAGCAGCATTCGGGACAACAGCGAGCAGTACTTC. The full variable domain, its missing parts supplied by reference TRBV5-1 and TRBJ2-7, is KAGVTQTPRYLIKTRGQQVTLSCSPISGHRSVSWYQQTPGQGLQFLFEYFSETQRNKGNFPGRFSGRQFSNSRSEMNVSTLELGDSALYLCASSIRDNSEQYFGPGTRLTVT.

This clone occurred once. The chain recombines TRBV2 with TRBJ2-7; 7 bases align to TRBD1. Germline CDR1 and CDR2: SNHLY and FYNNEI. V gave up 3 bases and J gave up 0 bases; unmatched junction bases: 5. The CDR3 contains 15 residues. In DNA, the CDR3 is TGTGCCAGCAGTGATACCGGACAGGCCTCCTACGAGCAGTACTTC. Its translation is CASSDTGQASYEQYF.

The V and J genes are TRBV5-7 and TRBJ2-7; D uncertain. TRBV5-7 is an ORF, with its function uncertain. The CDR3 length is 10 residues. Trimming cost V 1 base and J 4 bases, with 0 bases left between them. CDR3 bases: TGTGCCAGCAGCTTGTACGAGCAGTACTTC. This codes for CASSLYEQYF.

This chain links TRBV3-1 (or the pseudogene TRBV3-2) with TRBJ1-2, with D maybe TRBD1 (6 bases). Looked up from germline, CDR1 is LGHDT and CDR2 is YNNKEL (reference sequence). The CDR3 extends over 14 amino acids. With 4 bases removed from V and 0 bases from J, the gap between germline ends came to 9 bases. CDR3 nucleotides: TGTGCCAGCAGCCGAGGGGGAGCTAACTATGGCTACACCTTC. Amino acid sequence: CASSRGGANYGYTF.

This chain uses TRBV5-1 with TRBJ1-2; 9 bases are a match to TRBD1. The CDR3 covers 15 residues. The germline CDR1 and CDR2 sequences are SGHRS and YFSETQ. V trimming: 1 base; J trimming: 7 bases; junction bases outside the gene matches: 8. The DNA of the CDR3 is TGCGCCAGCAGCTTGTGGGGACAGGGTCCGTTTGGCTACACCTTC. Encoded protein: CASSLWGQGPFGYTF.

This clone was recorded only once. In nucleotides, the CDR3 is TGTGCCAGCAGCTTCGGACCGTCTAATGGCTACACCTTC. As protein: CASSFGPSNGYTF. This chain connects TRBV11-2 to TRBJ1-2; no clear D. Germline loops: CDR1 SGHAT, CDR2 FQNNGV. The CDR3 is made up of 13 amino acids. Trimming took 3 bases from V and 6 from J, leaving 11 bases between them.

The chain joins TRBV7-9 to TRBJ2-1, with D maybe TRBD2 (6 bases). Germline CDR1 is SEHNR and CDR2 is FQNEAQ (reference sequence). The V gene lost 5 bases and the J gene lost 3 bases, with 14 bases spanning the gap. The CDR3 has 15 amino acids. The CDR3 region is CASSPDRDFYNEQFF. CDR3 nucleotide sequence: TGTGCCAGCAGCCCCGACCGGGACTTCTACAATGAGCAGTTCTTC.

The V call is TRBV5-1, the J call TRBJ2-1; 8 positions match TRBD2. V shed 2 bases and J 6 bases; nucleotides not matched to a gene: 7. The germline V gene has CDR1 SGHRS and CDR2 YFSETQ. The CDR3 totals 15 residues. The CDR3 loop reads CASSFAGTRRNEQFF. The CDR3 DNA follows: TGCGCCAGCAGCTTCGCCGGGACTAGACGCAATGAGCAGTTCTTC. The full variable domain, rest sourced from reference TRBV5-1 and TRBJ2-1, is KAGVTQTPRYLIKTRGQQVTLSCSPISGHRSVSWYQQTPGQGLQFLFEYFSETQRNKGNFPGRFSGRQFSNSRSEMNVSTLELGDSALYLCASSFAGTRRNEQFFGPGTRLTVL.

V gene TRBV12-3 or TRBV12-4 combines with J gene TRBJ2-2; no reliable D call. The V end lost 6 bases, the J end lost 0 bases, and 2 bases lay between the germline ends. The CDR3 loop spans 12 amino acids. The CDR3 sequence: CASRPNTGELFF. DNA of the CDR3: TGTGCCAGCAGGCCGAACACCGGGGAGCTGTTTTTT.

The rearrangement joins TRBV6-1 to TRBJ2-7, with TRBD2 matching over 9 bases. The CDR3 has 18 amino acids. From germline, CDR1 is MNHNS and CDR2 SASEGT. The J segment lost 4 bases and the V segment lost 2 bases, leaving 15 bases of the junction unmatched. CDR3 sequence (DNA): TGTGCCAGCAGTGAATTTATTAGCGGGAGTTCACACCCGTACGAGCAGTACTTC. Translating gives CASSEFISGSSHPYEQYF.

The rearrangement uses TRBV7-6 and TRBJ2-3, with 7 bases identical to TRBD2. The V gene's germline CDR1 is SGHVS and CDR2 FNYEAQ. The CDR3 consists of 14 residues. V trimming: 3 bases; J trimming: 5 bases; junction bases outside the gene matches: 5. This CDR3 is CASSFEAGVDTQYF. CDR3 DNA: TGTGCCAGCAGCTTTGAGGCGGGAGTAGATACGCAGTATTTT.